The source of this TCR beta chain is a study of human thymus T cells. TCRdb's table, derived via immunoSEQ multiplex PCR, lists solely in-frame clones and lacks some. Found here are tens of thousands of clones, 85% to 95% of them singletons; the top ten hold around 0.03%. This clone occurred once. No antigen is known for it. Regarding the study as a whole: Both thymic and peripheral blood repertoires showed apparently biased V and J usage. Related work found strong thymic repertoire overlap between unrelated individuals.

Thymic tissue was derived from resections collected during corrective heart surgery. The sequence derives from a girl less than two years old with a congenital heart defect but otherwise immunologically healthy. The sequenced material came from thymus tissue.

Here the CDR3 DNA reads TGTGCCAGCAGCTTCTACAGGGGGGCTGAAGCTTTCTTT. Amino acids: CASSFYRGAEAFF. V usage is TRBV5-6 and J usage is TRBJ1-1, with TRBD1 identical over 8 bases. CDR1 is SGHDT, CDR2 YYEEEE, per germline. The CDR3 loop spans 13 amino acids. The V segment lost 2 bases and the J segment 6 bases; nucleotides outside the gene matches: 3.